What follows is one T cell receptor (beta chain) and its context. The data stem from a study of blood T cell repertoires in COVID-19. Whole-study context: Specimens from acute and convalescent COVID-19 originated in the United States, Italy and Spain.

Trimming stripped 1 base from V and 5 bases from J, with 11 bases between. The CDR3 has 15 residues. CDR1 and CDR2 (germline): KGHSH, LQKENI. Measured with immunoSEQ multiplex PCR; TCRdb has only the in-frame clones, and not every one. Among over 150,000 clones listed, about 90% were seen once. The chain recombines TRBV18 with TRBJ1-4; D uncertain. The sequence derives from a man aged 45-65 years with acute or convalescent COVID-19. Sequencing input: peripheral blood. The CDR3 region has the DNA TGTGCCAGCTCACCACGCGAGGAGCCAAATGAAAAACTGTTTTTT. Its protein is CASSPREEPNEKLFF. Combining the CDR3 with reference TRBV18 and TRBJ1-4 gives the whole variable domain NAGVMQNPRHLVRRRGQEARLRCSPMKGHSHVYWYRQLPEEGLKFMVYLQKENIIDESGMPKERFSAEFPKEGPSILRIQQVVRGDSAAYFCASSPREEPNEKLFFGSGTQLSVL.